These 9 T cell receptor beta chains originate from one sample sequenced in a study of regulatory T cells in long-lasting Graves disease. Time point here: newly diagnosed GD, antithyroid drugs for less than 3 months. PBMC-extracted RNA yielded the TCR library. Sequencing libraries for TCR beta were prepared with iRepertoire HTBI primers and Arm-PCR of CDR3 regions. TCRdb reprocessed the multiplex PCR reads with MiXCR, giving one entry per CDR3 protein. The table shows under 500,000 distinct CDR3 sequences, with about 16% occurring only once. These data also featured in a second study, about T cells in Graves' hyperthyroidism and ophthalmopathy.

Sequencing was performed on peripheral blood mononuclear cells (PBMCs), taken at new diagnosis, from a patient treated with antithyroid drugs. The receptors here all came from a woman aged 25 to 39 with Graves disease.

The table lists this clonotype with many counts. V gene TRBV28 combines with J gene TRBJ2-6; D is unclear. Germline V gene data show CDR1 as MDHEN and CDR2 as SYDVKM. The V end was cut by 2 bases, the J end by 4 bases, with 9 bases between. The CDR3 has 15 residues. CDR3 nucleotides: TGTGCCAGCAGTTTAAGAGGCGAGGGGGCCAACGTCCTGACTTTC. Translation: CASSLRGEGANVLTF.

This clonotype was recorded many times. V is TRBV28 and J is TRBJ2-3; D call uncertain. The length of the CDR3 is 14 residues. Trimming removed 4 bases at V and 9 bases at J, with 17 bases between. Germline V gene sequence: CDR1 MDHEN, CDR2 SYDVKM. The CDR3 DNA reads TGTGCCAGCAGTTCCCCGACCCTCGCCCGCACGCAGTATTTT. Residues: CASSSPTLARTQYF. Full variable domain (remainder filled in from reference TRBV28 and TRBJ2-3): DVKVTQSSRYLVKRTGEKVFLECVQDMDHENMFWYRQDPGLGLRLIYFSYDVKMKEKGDIPEGYSVSREKKERFSLILESASTNQTSMYLCASSSPTLARTQYFGPGTRLTVL.

This clonotype has a handful of counts. The V gene is TRBV10-3, the J gene TRBJ2-7, with 7 bases fitting TRBD2. This CDR3 comprises 12 residues. V trimming: 6 bases; J trimming: 5 bases; junction bases outside the gene matches: 4. The germline V gene has CDR1 ENHRY and CDR2 SYGVKD. CDR3: CAIRGGGDEQYF. CDR3 in DNA: TGTGCCATCAGGGGGGGGGGTGACGAGCAGTACTTC.

The chain recombines TRBV20-1 with TRBJ2-5, with 13 bases identical to TRBD2. Germline V gives CDR1 DFQATT, CDR2 SNEGSKA (reference sequence). The CDR3 consists of 16 residues. The trim removed 1 base at V and 5 bases at J, leaving 7 bases unmatched. DNA of the CDR3: TGCAGTGCTAGAGCGACTAGCGGGAGGTTCGGGGAGACCCAGTACTTC. It specifies CSARATSGRFGETQYF.

Ten or more counts support this clonotype. A read error is likely, as this CDR3 ends without the conserved phenylalanine or tryptophan. The DNA is omitted, as the CDR3 cannot be located on it reliably, and the CDR3 follows TCRdb's listing. The chain uses TRBV7-9 and TRBJ2-7; TRBD2 is the table's D call and was not checked against the DNA. The germline V gene encodes CDR1 SEHNR and CDR2 FQNEAQ (reference sequence). Termini included, the CDR3 measures 11 amino acids. This CDR3 reads CASSGGSGMSI.

This clonotype came up many times. The CDR3 bases are TGTGCCATACAGGGGGCGAAGACCCAGTACTTC. This gives the protein CAIQGAKTQYF. The chain has TRBV30 and TRBJ2-5; 9 nucleotides agree with TRBD1. The CDR3 extends over 11 amino acids. From germline, CDR1 is GTSNPN and CDR2 SVGIG (reference sequence). With 8 bases clipped from V and 6 bases from J, the junction kept 4 bases outside the gene matches.

The chain recombines TRBV7-9 with TRBJ2-1; D is unclear. This CDR3 comprises 14 residues. The ends were cut back, 8 bases at V and 6 bases at J, with 17 bases in the middle. Germline CDR1 is SEHNR and CDR2 is FQNEAQ (reference sequence). The CDR3 DNA reads as TGTGCCAGCCGGATGGCAGGATCGGGCAATGAGCAGTTCTTC. It codes for CASRMAGSGNEQFF.

A few counts support this clonotype. V usage is TRBV4-1 and J usage is TRBJ2-3; TRBD2 matches at 9 bases. V was clipped by 4 bases and J by 1 base; unmatched bases: 3. This CDR3 is built from 15 residues. Germline CDR1 reads MGHRA; CDR2 reads YSYEKL. CDR3 amino acids: CASSLSGSGTDTQYF. The CDR3 region has the DNA TGCGCCAGCAGCCTTAGCGGGAGCGGCACAGATACGCAGTATTTT.

In this sample, this clonotype turned up many times. The chain is built from TRBV9 and TRBJ2-1, with 8 bases that match TRBD2. CDR1 is SGDLS, CDR2 YYNGEE, per germline. V trimming: 0 bases; J trimming: 7 bases; junction bases outside the gene matches: 12. This CDR3 comprises 17 residues. The CDR3, as DNA: TGTGCCAGCAGCGTAGGTGGTCCTAGCGGGTTAGGGAATGAGCAGTTCTTC. Protein product: CASSVGGPSGLGNEQFF.